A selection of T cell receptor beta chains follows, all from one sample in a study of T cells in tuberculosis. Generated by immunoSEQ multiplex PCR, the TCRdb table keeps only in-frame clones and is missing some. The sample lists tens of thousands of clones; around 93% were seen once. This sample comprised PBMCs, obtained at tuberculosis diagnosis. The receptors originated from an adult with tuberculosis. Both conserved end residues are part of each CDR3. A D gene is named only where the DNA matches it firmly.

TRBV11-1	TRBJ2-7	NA	TGTGCCAGCAGCTCCCTGGGAGGCAGGTACGAGCAGTACTTC	CASSSLGGRYEQYF
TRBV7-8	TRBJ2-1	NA	TGTGCCAGCAGCCTAACCCCACTCGGATTCGAGGTTATGAATGAGCAGTTCTTC	CASSLTPLGFEVMNEQFF
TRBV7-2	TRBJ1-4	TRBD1	TGTGCCAGCAGCCCAAAGGCAGGGGGAGAAAAACTGTTTTTT	CASSPKAGGEKLFF
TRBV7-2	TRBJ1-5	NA	TGTGCCAGCAGCTCCTTGCAGGGGAATAGCAATCAGCCCCAGCATTTT	CASSSLQGNSNQPQHF
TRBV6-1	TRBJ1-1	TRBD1	TGTGCCAGCAGTGCTTCTTACAGGGGGACTGAAGCTTTCTTT	CASSASYRGTEAFF
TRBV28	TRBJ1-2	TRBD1	TGTGCCAGCAGTTTATGGCGACAGGGCGGTCGGGGCTACACCTTC	CASSLWRQGGRGYTF
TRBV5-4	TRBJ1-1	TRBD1	TGTGCCAGCAGCCCCCGACAGGGCCAGAACACTGAAGCTTTCTTT	CASSPRQGQNTEAFF
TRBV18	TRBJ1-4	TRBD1	TGTGCCAGCTCAAAATCGGGACAGGGGGCAACTAATGAAAAACTGTTTTTT	CASSKSGQGATNEKLFF
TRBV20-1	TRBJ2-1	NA	TGCAGTGCTAGACGCAATGAGCAGTTCTTC	CSARRNEQFF
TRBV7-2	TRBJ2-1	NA	TGTGCCAGCAGCTCCCCACCACCCGCGTTCCATGAGCAGTTCTTC	CASSSPPPAFHEQFF
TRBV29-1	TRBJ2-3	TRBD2	TGCAGCGTTGGCGCCCCGGGGGGTGGCACAGATACGCAGTATTTT	CSVGAPGGGTDTQYF
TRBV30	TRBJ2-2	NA	TGTGCCTGGAACAGGGACACTAACACCGGGGAGCTGTTTTTT	CAWNRDTNTGELFF
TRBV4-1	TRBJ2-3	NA	TGCGCCAGCAGCCAAGAGAGTCCCGGCACAGATACGCAGTATTTT	CASSQESPGTDTQYF
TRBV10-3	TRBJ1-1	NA	TGTGCCATCAGTGGGGTGGATGGGGCCACTGAAGCTTTCTTT	CAISGVDGATEAFF
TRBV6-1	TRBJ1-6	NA	TGTGCCAGCAGTGACGTTCTACGTTCACCCCTCCACTTT	CASSDVLRSPLHF
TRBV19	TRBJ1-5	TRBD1	TGTGCCAGTAGTATAGGTGGTGGACAGGGTAGTCAGCCCCAGCATTTT	CASSIGGGQGSQPQHF
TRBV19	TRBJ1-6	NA	TGTGCCAGTAGTAGAAAGGGAGAGGGTAATTCACCCCTCCACTTT	CASSRKGEGNSPLHF
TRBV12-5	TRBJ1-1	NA	TGTGCTAGTGGCGCAGGTGATGCCATGAACACTGAAGCTTTCTTT	CASGAGDAMNTEAFF